The 2 T cell receptor beta chains listed next were all sequenced from one sample in a study of cytomegalovirus exposure and HLA in healthy donors. Vbeta (60) and Jbeta (13) primers were used in the PCR. Measured with immunoSEQ multiplex PCR; TCRdb has only the in-frame clones, and not every one. The sample yields approximately 24,000 clones, 70% seen once. Material for sequencing was PBMCs. These receptors were collected from a woman in her fifties or sixties in good health and CMV-seronegative.

This chain joins TRBV5-1 and TRBJ1-1; the D gene is possibly TRBD1 (5 bases). Germline V gene lookup returns CDR1 SGHRS and CDR2 YFSETQ. V was trimmed by 2 bases and J by 4 bases, leaving 9 bases between them. This CDR3 has 13 residues. CDR3 sequence (DNA): TGCGCCAGCAGCTTCAGGGAGGGCACTGAAGCTTTCTTT. It codes for CASSFREGTEAFF.

The rearrangement joins TRBV19 to TRBJ1-1; no reliable D call. Germline V CDR1 and CDR2: LNHDA, SQIVND (reference sequence). Trimming took off 2 bases at V and 0 bases at J, with 7 bases between the two ends. The CDR3 has 14 amino acids. The CDR3 sequence: CASSILGVNTEAFF. The CDR3 nucleotides read TGTGCCAGTAGTATACTCGGAGTGAACACTGAAGCTTTCTTT.